This TCR beta chain is from a study of blood T cell repertoires in COVID-19. Study-level information: Researchers got acute and convalescent COVID-19 samples from the United States, Italy and Spain.

This CDR3 region has 15 residues. The V segment lost 5 bases and the J segment 4 bases; nucleotides outside the gene matches: 6. Germline values: CDR1 SGHDT, CDR2 YYEEEE. Per the study methods: From reference gene primer amplification, estimates of nucleated cell counts were derived. Sequencing was performed with immunoSEQ multiplex PCR; in TCRdb, only in-frame clones are kept and a portion is missing. V and J calls and clone size are given by that table; D and trimming were obtained from the DNA. This sample has approximately 66,000 clones, with about nine tenths found just once. This sequence was found in a woman between 50 and 59 years old with active or convalescent COVID-19. Sequenced: peripheral blood. J is TRBJ2-1 and V is TRBV5-6, with 10 bases matching TRBD1. CDR3 in DNA: TGTGCCAGCAGTTCCGGGACAGGGGCGTACAATGAGCAGTTCTTC. It encodes CASSSGTGAYNEQFF.